This T cell receptor beta chain was retrieved from a study of PD-1 blockade in classical Hodgkin lymphoma. The assay was immunoSEQ multiplex PCR, and TCRdb's table has in-frame clones only and misses some. The sample holds some 25,000 clones; roughly two thirds are singletons and the top ten take about an eighth. In germline, CDR1 is SQVTM, CDR2 ANQGSEA. V dropped 0 bases and J dropped 3 bases, with 8 bases sitting between them. CDR3 length: 14 amino acids. Each and every patient relapsed after autologous stem cell transplantation, and patients got differing brentuximab vedotin exposure. This chain connects TRBV29-1 to TRBJ1-4; D is ambiguous. The source is a human donor with classical Hodgkin lymphoma. This specimen consisted of peripheral blood mononuclear cells (PBMCs), obtained before the second cycle of nivolumab. The CDR3 DNA follows: TGCAGCGTTGAAGAGGCGGGAGCTAATGAAAAACTGTTTTTT. As protein: CSVEEAGANEKLFF.